This T cell receptor beta chain is drawn from a study of Tregs in tolerant kidney transplant recipients. The nonmyeloablative bone marrow transplants came from related graft donors, with transient mixed chimerism. Measured with immunoSEQ multiplex PCR; TCRdb has only the in-frame clones, and not every one. Here the sample spans about 64,000 clones, more than 70% being singletons. This CDR3 has 14 amino acids. CDR1 SNHLY and CDR2 FYNNEI come from the germline V gene. V lost 11 bases to trimming and J lost 7 bases, with 20 bases between them. This material consisted of CD4+ T cells from blood (PBMCs), taken 6 months after the transplant. The source is a human patient who received a combined kidney and bone marrow transplant. Certain T cells may be donor cells from the graft. V and J are TRBV2 and TRBJ1-4; tentative D call: TRBD1 (6 bases). CDR3 DNA sequence: TGTGCCGGTCATAACGGGGGGGGGCCTGAAAAACTGTTTTTT. This codes for CAGHNGGGPEKLFF. The full variable domain, with the rest looked up from reference TRBV2 and TRBJ1-4, is EPEVTQTPSHQVTQMGQEVILRCVPISNHLYFYWYRQILGQKVEFLVSFYNNEISEKSEIFDDQFSVERPDGSNFTLKIRSTKLEDSAMYFCAGHNGGGPEKLFFGSGTQLSVL.